The 27 T cell receptor beta chains presented below share a single source sample, sequenced in a study of T cells after yellow fever vaccination. TCRdb called the 5' RACE reads again in MiXCR, with one record for every CDR3 protein. The table records just under 600,000 distinct CDR3 sequences, about 13% of them present only once. The sample in question was PBMCs, obtained on the day of the yellow fever booster vaccination. The receptor set was obtained from a man between 25 and 39 years old who received the YFV17D yellow fever vaccine.

The chain recombines TRBV7-8 with TRBJ2-7; 11 positions match TRBD2. The CDR3 loop spans 14 amino acids. V was clipped by 5 bases and J by 8 bases; unmatched bases: 8. Germline V CDR1 and CDR2: SGHVS, FQNEAQ. The CDR3 spells CASSQGLAALKQYF. The CDR3 nucleotides are TGTGCCAGCAGCCAGGGACTAGCGGCTTTAAAGCAGTACTTC.

This clonotype turned up a few times. This rearrangement joins TRBV28 to TRBJ2-6; D not certain. V was trimmed by 3 bases and J by 2 bases, leaving 8 bases between them. Per germline, CDR1 MDHEN and CDR2 SYDVKM. The CDR3 contains 15 residues. CDR3 coding DNA: TGTGCCAGCAGTTTGGTGCCTGCTGGGGCCAACGTCCTGACTTTC. Encoded protein: CASSLVPAGANVLTF.

This clonotype turned up a few times. The chain uses TRBV20-1 and TRBJ2-1; D is undetermined. CDR1 and CDR2 from the germline V gene are DFQATT and SNEGSKA (reference sequence). V shed 3 bases and J shed 7 bases, with 7 bases lying between them. The CDR3 consists of 11 residues. CDR3 coding DNA: TGCAGTGCTAGGGCGACTAATGAGCAGTTCTTC. The encoded protein is CSARATNEQFF.

This clonotype was seen more than once but under ten times. J is TRBJ2-3 and V is TRBV7-2; 7 nucleotides match TRBD2. Germline V CDR1 and CDR2: SGHTA, FQGNSA. Unmatched junction bases numbered 5, after V lost 6 bases and J lost 2 bases. The CDR3 has 14 amino acids. CDR3 bases: TGTGCCAGCAGAAACAGACTAGCCACAGATACGCAGTATTTT. Its protein is CASRNRLATDTQYF. Combining the CDR3 with reference TRBV7-2 and TRBJ2-3 gives the whole variable domain GAGVSQSPSNKVTEKGKDVELRCDPISGHTALYWYRQSLGQGLEFLIYFQGNSAPDKSGLPSDRFSAERTGGSVSTLTIQRTQQEDSAVYLCASRNRLATDTQYFGPGTRLTVL.

This clonotype was picked up a small number of times. The chain has TRBV19 and TRBJ1-2, with D perhaps TRBD1 (6 bases). With 4 bases removed from V and 6 bases from J, the gap between germline ends came to 12 bases. The CDR3 length is 13 residues. Germline assignment: CDR1 LNHDA and CDR2 SQIVND (reference sequence). The CDR3 region is CASSRTASDGYTF. The CDR3 region has the DNA TGTGCCAGTAGTAGGACAGCGTCCGATGGCTACACCTTC.

This clonotype was seen only a few times. The chain has TRBV12-3 or TRBV12-4 and TRBJ2-5; the D is unclear. The CDR3 loop spans 17 amino acids. V gave up 1 base and J gave up 0 bases, with 15 bases separating them. The CDR3 sequence is CASSLGTADQHQETQYF. The CDR3 coding sequence is TGTGCCAGCAGTTTAGGGACGGCCGATCAGCACCAAGAGACCCAGTACTTC.

The chain joins TRBV6-1 to TRBJ2-7, with 10 bases lining up with TRBD2. After removal of 8 bases from V and 3 bases from J, the junction contained 7 bases not matched to a gene. The CDR3 runs 14 residues. Germline V gene data show CDR1 as MNHNS and CDR2 as SASEGT. Here the CDR3 reads CASALAGEGYEQYF. CDR3 DNA: TGTGCCAGCGCCCTAGCGGGAGAAGGCTACGAGCAGTACTTC.

The table lists this clonotype with a few counts. The V and J genes are TRBV7-2 and TRBJ2-7; D possibly corresponds to TRBD1 (5 bases). V was clipped by 2 bases and J by 1 base, with 9 bases between them. This CDR3 spans 14 amino acids. Germline lookup yields CDR1 SGHTA and CDR2 FQGNSA. CDR3 coding DNA: TGTGCCAGCAGCTTACAGGGAATTTCCTACGAGCAGTACTTC. This encodes CASSLQGISYEQYF.

The genes are TRBV5-4 and TRBJ2-1, with 11 bases matching TRBD2. Germline V gives CDR1 SGHNT, CDR2 YYREEE (reference sequence). The length of the CDR3 is 13 residues. The trim removed 5 bases at V and 8 bases at J, leaving 3 bases unmatched. DNA of the CDR3: TGTGCCAGCAGAACTAGCGGGAGCGATGAGCAGTTCTTC. It specifies CASRTSGSDEQFF.

This clonotype was detected a few times. The chain employs TRBV4-3 and TRBJ1-3, with D unresolved. V was clipped by 0 bases and J by 2 bases, with 5 bases between them. Germline CDR1 reads LGHNA; CDR2 reads YSLEER. This CDR3 region has 14 residues. The CDR3 is CASSQERTGNTIYF. As DNA, the CDR3 is TGCGCCAGCAGCCAAGAGCGGACTGGAAACACCATATATTTT.

This clonotype showed up just a few times. CDR3 loop: CASRFGVSSYNEQFF. The DNA of the CDR3 is TGTGCCAGCAGGTTCGGGGTAAGCTCCTACAATGAGCAGTTCTTC. The V and J genes are TRBV2 and TRBJ2-1, with a possible D match to TRBD2 (5 bases). The CDR3 sequence is 15 residues long. V lost 6 bases and J 0 bases, leaving 12 bases between the germline ends. Germline CDR1 reads SNHLY; CDR2 reads FYNNEI. Full variable domain (outside the CDR3, taken from reference TRBV2 and TRBJ2-1): EPEVTQTPSHQVTQMGQEVILRCVPISNHLYFYWYRQILGQKVEFLVSFYNNEISEKSEIFDDQFSVERPDGSNFTLKIRSTKLEDSAMYFCASRFGVSSYNEQFFGPGTRLTVL.

Only a few counts were recorded for this clonotype. This rearrangement joins TRBV12-3 or TRBV12-4 to TRBJ2-4; maybe TRBD1 (6 bases). CDR3 length equals 15 residues. V was clipped by 3 bases and J by 8 bases, with 17 bases between them. CDR3 sequence reads: CASSFFQPGAHIQYF. The CDR3 DNA reads TGTGCCAGCAGTTTCTTCCAACCAGGGGCGCACATTCAGTACTTC.

This sequence joins TRBV20-1 and TRBJ2-7, with TRBD1 identical over 7 bases. V shed 6 bases, J shed 6 bases, and the junction held 14 bases outside the gene matches. The CDR3 totals 14 residues. The germline V gene encodes CDR1 DFQATT and CDR2 SNEGSKA (reference sequence). The CDR3 loop is CSASTETGTSEQYF. CDR3 DNA: TGCAGTGCGAGTACCGAGACAGGGACGAGCGAGCAGTACTTC.

The table lists this clonotype with many counts. The V call is TRBV7-6, the J call TRBJ2-2; 9 bases align to TRBD2. The CDR3 has 17 residues. V lost 1 base and J lost 3; bases outside the gene matches: 6. Germline CDR1 and CDR2: SGHVS and FNYEAQ. CDR3 nucleotides: TGTGCCAGCAGCTTAGGGGTAGCGGGAGATGACACCGGGGAGCTGTTTTTT. Protein sequence: CASSLGVAGDDTGELFF.

V usage is TRBV27 and J usage is TRBJ2-7; TRBD2 agrees at 8 bases. The CDR3 consists of 15 residues. CDR1 is MNHEY, CDR2 SMNVEV, per germline (reference sequence). V was pared by 0 bases and J by 9 bases, with 10 bases of the junction left unmatched. The CDR3 reads CASSLSPRGLGGQYF. The CDR3 DNA follows: TGTGCCAGCAGTTTATCCCCCAGGGGACTAGGCGGGCAGTACTTC.

This clonotype was seen more than once but under ten times. CDR3 loop: CSAIPINQETQYF. The CDR3 DNA reads TGCAGTGCTATCCCTATCAACCAAGAGACCCAGTACTTC. The chain joins TRBV20-1 to TRBJ2-5; no clear D gene. The CDR3 extends over 13 amino acids. Germline V lookup: CDR1 DFQATT, CDR2 SNEGSKA (reference sequence). The ends were cut back, 4 bases at V and 0 bases at J, with 9 bases in the middle.

The sample holds a few counts of this clonotype. The chain recombines TRBV20-1 with TRBJ2-7, with D perhaps being TRBD1 or TRBD2 (5 bases each). The germline V gene has CDR1 DFQATT and CDR2 SNEGSKA (reference sequence). Trimming removed 1 base from V and 3 bases from J, with 16 bases in between. This CDR3 is built from 15 residues. CDR3 in DNA: TGCAGTGCTAGAGGAGGGGCTGGGCTAGGCTACGAGCAGTACTTC. Translation gives CSARGGAGLGYEQYF.

A few counts support this clonotype. The gene calls are TRBV5-6 and TRBJ2-7, with 7 bases fitting TRBD2. Trimming at V came to 0 bases and at J to 3 bases, leaving 9 bases not matched to a gene. CDR1 is SGHDT and CDR2 is YYEEEE in the germline V gene. This CDR3 is 16 amino acids long. CDR3 bases: TGTGCCAGCAGCTTGGCCGCGGGAGAGACTTACTACGAGCAGTACTTC. Translated, it gives CASSLAAGETYYEQYF.

This clonotype was picked up many times. The rearrangement joins TRBV4-3 to TRBJ2-7; D perhaps matches TRBD2 (6 bases). The CDR3 is 14 residues long. Germline CDR1 and CDR2: LGHNA and YSLEER. Trimming shortened V by 1 base and J by 6 bases, and 13 bases separated the two germline ends. The CDR3 loop reads CASSQGPEEGEQYF. The DNA for the CDR3 is TGCGCCAGCAGCCAAGGTCCCGAGGAGGGCGAGCAGTACTTC.

This clonotype was found many times. V and J are TRBV5-1 and TRBJ2-3; weak D call: TRBD2 (5 bases). This CDR3 has 14 residues. Per the germline V gene, CDR1 is SGHRS and CDR2 is YFSETQ. The germline V and J ends were trimmed by 6 bases and 5 bases, with 16 bases remaining between them. CDR3 sequence (DNA): TGCGCCAGCACCCGAGGGCCAGGAGGAGATACGCAGTATTTT. Translation: CASTRGPGGDTQYF.

The chain is built from TRBV5-6 and TRBJ2-7; no reliable D call. V lost 4 bases and J lost 3, with 11 bases in between. This CDR3 has 13 amino acids. In germline, CDR1 is SGHDT, CDR2 YYEEEE. As DNA, the CDR3 is TGTGCCAGCAGCAGAGACGTGGGCTACGAGCAGTACTTC. This codes for CASSRDVGYEQYF.

The chain has TRBV20-1 and TRBJ2-1; TRBD2 is a possible D gene (7 bases). The CDR3 has 15 residues. Germline V gene sequence: CDR1 DFQATT, CDR2 SNEGSKA (reference sequence). The ends were cut back, 3 bases at V and 0 bases at J, with 12 bases in the middle. The CDR3 region is CSARAGASSYNEQFF. The CDR3 bases are TGCAGTGCTAGGGCGGGGGCTAGCTCCTACAATGAGCAGTTCTTC.

This clonotype was observed a single time. The V gene is TRBV30, the J gene TRBJ2-7; weak D call: TRBD1 (6 bases). Trimming cost V 4 bases and J 6 bases, with 10 bases left between them. This CDR3 region has 11 residues. CDR1 GTSNPN and CDR2 SVGIG come from the germline V gene (reference sequence). CDR3 bases: TGTGCCTGGAACAGGGCTAGCGAGCAGTACTTC. It is translated as CAWNRASEQYF. The whole variable domain, remainder taken from reference TRBV30 and TRBJ2-7, is SQTIHQWPATLVQPVGSPLSLECTVEGTSNPNLYWYRQAAGRGLQLLFYSVGIGQISSEVPQNLSASRPQDRQFILSSKKLLLSDSGFYLCAWNRASEQYFGPGTRLTVT.

This clonotype was seen ten or more times. The gene calls are TRBV6-5 and TRBJ2-1; 11 positions match TRBD2. Trimming removed 3 bases from V and 0 bases from J; junction bases left unmatched: 7. This CDR3 has 18 residues. The germline V gene encodes CDR1 MNHEY and CDR2 SVGAGI. CDR3: CASSYTSGGRSSYNEQFF. DNA for the CDR3: TGTGCCAGCAGTTATACTAGCGGGGGTAGGAGCTCCTACAATGAGCAGTTCTTC.

The gene calls are TRBV27 and TRBJ1-4; possible D gene TRBD1, 5 bases. Germline assignment: CDR1 MNHEY and CDR2 SMNVEV (reference sequence). The CDR3 has 14 amino acids. V lost 4 bases and J lost 2, with 8 bases in between. In DNA, the CDR3 is TGTGCCAGCAGTTACGGGGGTACTAATGAAAAACTGTTTTTT. It specifies CASSYGGTNEKLFF.

This clonotype appeared many times. The chain joins TRBV4-3 to TRBJ2-7, with 7 bases that match TRBD1. The ends lost 0 bases at V and 7 bases at J; junction bases unmatched: 6. CDR3 length equals 14 residues. Germline lookup yields CDR1 LGHNA and CDR2 YSLEER. The CDR3 is CASSQDRGLGEQYF. CDR3 DNA sequence: TGCGCCAGCAGCCAAGACAGGGGGTTGGGGGAGCAGTACTTC.

DNA of the CDR3: TGTGCCTGTGGGACAACTTCCATTTTTTATGGCTACACCTTC. Translation gives CACGTTSIFYGYTF. The chain employs TRBV30 and TRBJ1-2; TRBD1 might be the D (6 bases). Trimming stripped 6 bases from V and 5 bases from J, with 19 bases between. This CDR3 is built from 14 residues. Germline V gene lookup returns CDR1 GTSNPN and CDR2 SVGIG (reference sequence).